A single sample gave rise to the 5 T cell receptor beta chains below, sequenced in a study of T-cell reconstitution after alpha-beta-depleted transplantation in children. The TCRbeta library was prepared with unique molecular identifiers. TCRdb fed the PCR reads into MiXCR, producing one record per CDR3 protein. The repertoire holds 200,000 to 300,000 distinct CDR3 sequences, with more than 10% as singletons. Specimen: PBMCs from the stem cell graft donor, collected from the stem cell graft. The receptors were gathered from a human donor who donated a stem cell graft to a child with acute lymphoblastic leukemia.

This clonotype was picked up many times. The chain uses TRBV6-5 and TRBJ1-1, with 7 bases fitting TRBD1. This CDR3 has 16 amino acids. The V segment lost 1 base and the J segment 4 bases; nucleotides outside the gene matches: 9. CDR1 MNHEY and CDR2 SVGAGI come from the germline V gene. For the CDR3, the DNA is TGTGCCAGCAGTTACTTCCCCCAGGGGGAAGTCACTGAAGCTTTCTTT. It is translated as CASSYFPQGEVTEAFF.

About this clonotype itself: A much larger clone is a single base away; this may be a read error. The chain couples TRBV6-2 or TRBV6-3 to TRBJ1-1, with a tentative D call TRBD1 (5 bases). CDR3 length: 14 amino acids. V gave up 5 bases and J gave up 3 bases, with 13 bases separating them. Germline CDR1 and CDR2: MNHEY and SVGEGT. The CDR3 spells CASSPTVGDTEAFF. CDR3 DNA: TGTGCCAGCAGTCCGACAGTAGGGGACACTGAAGCTTTCTTT.

V and J are TRBV11-2 and TRBJ1-4, with D unresolved. The CDR3 runs 16 residues. Per germline, CDR1 SGHAT and CDR2 FQNNGV. Deletions cut 4 bases from V and 8 bases from J, with 20 bases between. CDR3 DNA sequence: TGTGCCAGCAGCTCTGACAACCAGTATTACCTCGAAAAACTGTTTTTT. Its translation: CASSSDNQYYLEKLFF.

The sample holds many counts of this clonotype. This chain uses TRBV5-1 with TRBJ2-6, with D unresolved. CDR3 size: 15 residues. Germline V lookup: CDR1 SGHRS, CDR2 YFSETQ. Trimming took 2 bases from V and 1 from J, leaving 7 bases between them. The CDR3 nucleotides read TGCGCCAGCAGCTTAAGGTTGTCTGGGGCCAACGTCCTGACTTTC. Residues: CASSLRLSGANVLTF.

This clonotype came up many times. The V gene is TRBV7-8, the J gene TRBJ1-1; 7 nucleotides align to TRBD1. The germline V gene encodes CDR1 SGHVS and CDR2 FQNEAQ. There are 14 residues in the CDR3. V gave up 3 bases and J gave up 7 bases; unmatched junction bases: 8. This chain's CDR3 is CASSFSQGIGEAFF. The CDR3 DNA reads as TGTGCCAGCAGCTTTTCACAGGGGATCGGTGAAGCTTTCTTT.